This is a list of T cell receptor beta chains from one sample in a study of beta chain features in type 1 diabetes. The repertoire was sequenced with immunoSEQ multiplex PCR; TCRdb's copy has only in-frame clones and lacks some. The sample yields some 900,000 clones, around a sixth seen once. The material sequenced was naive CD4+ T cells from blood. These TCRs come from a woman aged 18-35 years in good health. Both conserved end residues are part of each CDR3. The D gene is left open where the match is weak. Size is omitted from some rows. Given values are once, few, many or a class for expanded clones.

cdr3_aa: CASSESRGFQETQYF; cdr3_nt: TGTGCCAGCAGTGAGTCAAGGGGCTTCCAAGAGACCCAGTACTTC; clone_size: .; v_call: TRBV2; j_call: TRBJ2-5; d_call: .
cdr3_aa: CASSSGTSGSFYEQYF; cdr3_nt: TGTGCCAGCAGCTCTGGGACTAGCGGGAGTTTCTACGAGCAGTACTTC; clone_size: .; v_call: TRBV9; j_call: TRBJ2-7; d_call: TRBD2
cdr3_aa: CASSQVAAGANVLTF; cdr3_nt: TGTGCCAGCAGTCAAGTGGCAGCTGGGGCCAACGTCCTGACTTTC; clone_size: few; v_call: TRBV6-1; j_call: TRBJ2-6; d_call: .
cdr3_aa: CSGTIGGGETQYF; cdr3_nt: TGCAGCGGCACTATAGGGGGGGGTGAGACCCAGTACTTC; clone_size: few; v_call: TRBV29-1; j_call: TRBJ2-5; d_call: .
cdr3_aa: CASSQSEGVYGYTF; cdr3_nt: TGCGCCAGCAGTCAATCTGAGGGGGTTTATGGCTACACCTTC; clone_size: .; v_call: TRBV23-1; j_call: TRBJ1-2; d_call: .
cdr3_aa: CASNLGAGNIQYF; cdr3_nt: TGTGCCAGCAACCTAGGGGCAGGAAACATTCAGTACTTC; clone_size: .; v_call: TRBV11-2; j_call: TRBJ2-4; d_call: .
cdr3_aa: CASSQTGTEETQYF; cdr3_nt: TGTGCCAGCAGCCAAACCGGGACAGAAGAGACCCAGTACTTC; clone_size: few; v_call: TRBV4-2; j_call: TRBJ2-5; d_call: TRBD1
cdr3_aa: CAISDRDRGFWEQYF; cdr3_nt: TGTGCCATCAGTGATAGGGACAGGGGCTTCTGGGAGCAGTACTTC; clone_size: .; v_call: TRBV10-3; j_call: TRBJ2-7; d_call: TRBD1
cdr3_aa: CASSQTPDSSNTEAFF; cdr3_nt: TGCGCCAGCAGCCAGACCCCTGACAGTTCGAACACTGAAGCTTTCTTT; clone_size: few; v_call: TRBV5-1; j_call: TRBJ1-1; d_call: .
cdr3_aa: CASSPGTALAKNIQYF; cdr3_nt: TGTGCCAGCAGCCCGGGGACAGCGCTAGCCAAAAACATTCAGTACTTC; clone_size: .; v_call: TRBV4-2; j_call: TRBJ2-4; d_call: TRBD1
cdr3_aa: CASSLGSSRVTDTQYF; cdr3_nt: TGTGCCAGCAGCTTAGGGTCTTCCAGGGTCACAGATACGCAGTATTTT; clone_size: .; v_call: TRBV7-9; j_call: TRBJ2-3; d_call: .
cdr3_aa: CASSLGAGWGTDTQYF; cdr3_nt: TGCGCCAGCAGCTTGGGAGCGGGATGGGGAACAGATACGCAGTATTTT; clone_size: .; v_call: TRBV5-1; j_call: TRBJ2-3; d_call: TRBD2
cdr3_aa: CASTPSRPNVLTF; cdr3_nt: TGTGCCAGCACCCCCTCCAGGCCCAACGTCCTGACTTTC; clone_size: few; v_call: TRBV6-6; j_call: TRBJ2-6; d_call: .
cdr3_aa: CASSRKLATGTDTQYF; cdr3_nt: TGTGCCAGCAGCCGGAAACTAGCGACCGGCACAGATACGCAGTATTTT; clone_size: few; v_call: TRBV4-2; j_call: TRBJ2-3; d_call: TRBD2
cdr3_aa: CASSDSPLPIEKLFF; cdr3_nt: TGTGCCAGCAGTGACAGCCCCCTGCCGATCGAAAAACTGTTTTTT; clone_size: .; v_call: TRBV2; j_call: TRBJ1-4; d_call: .
cdr3_aa: CASSGGDEQFF; cdr3_nt: TGTGCGAGCAGTGGGGGGGATGAGCAGTTCTTC; clone_size: .; v_call: TRBV2; j_call: TRBJ2-1; d_call: TRBD2
cdr3_aa: CASSYSRGSTGELFF; cdr3_nt: TGTGCCAGCAGTTACTCACGGGGATCCACCGGGGAGCTGTTTTTT; clone_size: .; v_call: TRBV27; j_call: TRBJ2-2; d_call: .
cdr3_aa: CASSQGNEQYF; cdr3_nt: TGTGCCAGCTCACAAGGGAACGAGCAGTACTTC; clone_size: .; v_call: TRBV18; j_call: TRBJ2-7; d_call: .
cdr3_aa: CSASGGQGQYF; cdr3_nt: TGCAGTGCTAGTGGGGGGCAAGGGCAGTACTTC; clone_size: few; v_call: TRBV20-1; j_call: TRBJ2-7; d_call: .
cdr3_aa: CASSPRQGAGYGYTF; cdr3_nt: TGTGCCAGCAGCCCACGACAGGGCGCGGGCTATGGCTACACCTTC; clone_size: .; v_call: TRBV7-2; j_call: TRBJ1-2; d_call: TRBD1
cdr3_aa: CASSLTSVLQTQYF; cdr3_nt: TGTGCCAGCAGCTTGACTAGCGTTCTCCAGACCCAGTACTTC; clone_size: .; v_call: TRBV7-9; j_call: TRBJ2-5; d_call: TRBD2
cdr3_aa: CASSEPPYEQYF; cdr3_nt: TGTGCCAGCAGTGAGCCCCCCTACGAGCAGTACTTC; clone_size: .; v_call: TRBV28; j_call: TRBJ2-7; d_call: .
cdr3_aa: CASRAWDEEGEKLFF; cdr3_nt: TGTGCCAGCAGAGCTTGGGACGAAGAGGGGGAAAAACTGTTTTTT; clone_size: .; v_call: TRBV28; j_call: TRBJ1-4; d_call: .
cdr3_aa: CASTADTWNTEAFF; cdr3_nt: TGTGCCAGCACCGCCGACACCTGGAACACTGAAGCTTTCTTT; clone_size: few; v_call: TRBV11-1; j_call: TRBJ1-1; d_call: .
cdr3_aa: CASSVGLNYEQYF; cdr3_nt: TGTGCCAGCAGCGTAGGCCTAAACTACGAGCAGTACTTC; clone_size: few; v_call: TRBV9; j_call: TRBJ2-7; d_call: .
cdr3_aa: CASSLVRGSGRGVYNEQFF; cdr3_nt: TGTGCCAGCAGCTTAGTAAGAGGTAGCGGGAGAGGTGTTTACAATGAGCAGTTCTTC; clone_size: few; v_call: TRBV7-2; j_call: TRBJ2-1; d_call: TRBD2
cdr3_aa: CASSLWAGIGYGYTF; cdr3_nt: TGTGCCAGCAGTTTATGGGCAGGGATCGGGTATGGCTACACCTTC; clone_size: few; v_call: TRBV28; j_call: TRBJ1-2; d_call: .